The T cell receptor beta chain described here comes from a study of blood T cell repertoires in COVID-19. CDR3 length equals 15 residues. Per germline, CDR1 LNHDA and CDR2 SQIVND (reference sequence). J lost 8 bases, V lost 2 bases, and 5 bases had no gene match. Data came from immunoSEQ multiplex PCR; TCRdb stores just in-frame clones and leaves some out. The sample yields approximately 150,000 clones, approximately 87% seen once. Researchers sorted participants into cohorts using their self-reported clinical history. The receptor's source is a man in his sixties who had recovered from COVID-19. V and J are TRBV19 and TRBJ2-1; 11 bases are shared with TRBD2. The sequenced material came from PBMCs or T cells enriched from blood (not recorded which). The CDR3 reads CASSIMTSGKDEQFF. The CDR3 coding sequence is TGTGCCAGTAGTATAATGACTAGCGGGAAGGATGAGCAGTTCTTC.